A single sample is the source of the 14 T cell receptor beta chains below, sequenced in a study of monozygotic twins with inflammatory bowel disease. TCRdb re-called the 5' RACE reads and shows each CDR3 protein once, DNA omitted. Recorded for this sample: some 160,000 distinct CDR3 sequences. The sequencing input was blood. The receptors were sampled from a human donor with ulcerative colitis or Crohn's disease, or a healthy co-twin of an affected twin (not recorded which).

This chain joins TRBV19 and TRBJ2-1; there is no DNA to check the TCRdb D call of TRBD2. There are 15 residues in the CDR3. Germline V gives CDR1 LNHDA, CDR2 SQIVND (reference sequence). The chain's CDR3 is CASNLAGGTYNEQFF.

The chain joins TRBV6-2 or TRBV6-3 to TRBJ2-1; the D call of TRBD2 rests on TCRdb alone, since no DNA is present to check it. There are 17 residues in the CDR3. The germline V gene encodes CDR1 MNHEY and CDR2 SVGEGT. The CDR3 is CASSSQWTSGLYNEQFF.

This chain links TRBV27 with TRBJ2-2. The CDR3 spans 16 residues. Germline lookup yields CDR1 MNHEY and CDR2 SMNVEV (reference sequence). CDR3 sequence reads: CASSLFGQISTGELFF.

This chain connects TRBV3-1 to TRBJ2-5; TCRdb proposes TRBD1, but this gene call is untestable without DNA. This CDR3 has 15 amino acids. CDR1 is LGHDT, CDR2 YNNKEL, per germline (reference sequence). The chain's CDR3 is CASSLEGYPQETQYF.

This chain joins TRBV5-6 and TRBJ1-5; with no DNA, the TCRdb D assignment of TRBD1 cannot be verified. This CDR3 has 15 residues. Germline lookup yields CDR1 SGHDT and CDR2 YYEEEE. CDR3 region: CASSLSGASNQPQHF.

The rearrangement uses TRBV15 and TRBJ1-1. This CDR3 is 13 amino acids long. Germline V CDR1 and CDR2: LNHNV, YYDKDF (reference sequence). CDR3 residues: CATSRVMNTEAFF.

The rearrangement joins TRBV25-1 to TRBJ2-3; checking the TCRdb D call of TRBD2 is not possible without DNA. This CDR3 has 15 residues. Germline-derived CDR1 and CDR2 are MGHDK and SYGVNS. The CDR3 reads CASSETSEEADTQYF. The full variable domain, completed using reference TRBV25-1 and TRBJ2-3, is EADIYQTPRYLVIGTGKKITLECSQTMGHDKMYWYQQDPGMELHLIHYSYGVNSTEKGDLSSESTVSRIRTEHFPLTLESARPSHTSQYLCASSETSEEADTQYFGPGTRLTVL.

The gene calls are TRBV11-2 and TRBJ2-5; there is no DNA to check the TCRdb D call of TRBD1. Germline CDR1 is SGHAT and CDR2 is FQNNGV. The CDR3 extends over 17 amino acids. The CDR3 here is CASSNPRQRGAQETQYF.

The rearrangement uses TRBV5-1 and TRBJ2-1; TCRdb's D call of TRBD1 is untestable without DNA. Germline lookup yields CDR1 SGHRS and CDR2 YFSETQ. The CDR3 totals 13 residues. CDR3 amino acids: CASSLAQGGEQFF.

V is TRBV20-1 and J is TRBJ2-7. Germline V lookup: CDR1 DFQATT, CDR2 SNEGSKA (reference sequence). This CDR3 has 13 residues. The CDR3 loop is CSASKGSRNEQYF.

The rearrangement uses TRBV5-5 and TRBJ2-7; TCRdb selects TRBD2, and the lack of DNA leaves this call unchecked. Germline CDR1 is SGHKS and CDR2 is YYEKEE (reference sequence). The CDR3 is made up of 14 amino acids. The CDR3 here is CASSPDKRVYEQYF.

The chain is built from TRBV27 and TRBJ1-5. The CDR3 length is 13 residues. Germline assignment: CDR1 MNHEY and CDR2 SMNVEV (reference sequence). CDR3 in amino acids: CASSFGQTQPQHF.

The V call is TRBV7-2, the J call TRBJ2-1; there is no DNA to check the TCRdb D call of TRBD1. The CDR3 covers 15 residues. Per germline, CDR1 SGHTA and CDR2 FQGNSA. CDR3 sequence: CASSPGVPSYNEQFF.

CDR3 amino acids: CATSSRGPRYEQYF. The chain joins TRBV15 to TRBJ2-7; the D gene TCRdb calls, TRBD1, cannot be checked with no DNA. Germline loops: CDR1 LNHNV, CDR2 YYDKDF (reference sequence). This CDR3 region has 14 residues.